Given below is one T cell receptor (beta chain) in context. Its antigen remains unidentified. Germline CDR1 SGHRS, CDR2 YFSETQ. The junction had 10 bases not matched to a gene; V was cut back by 0 bases and J by 4 bases. The CDR3 contains 18 residues. The source of the sample is a study of cytomegalovirus exposure and HLA in healthy donors. Study-level results: TCR beta V- and J-gene trimming, according to a later analysis, was linked to a missense DCLRE1C variant. Sequences of the TCR beta chain were said to predict the HLA-A and HLA-B alleles of most subjects accurately.

PCR employed 60 Vbeta and 13 Jbeta primers. Sequencing used immunoSEQ multiplex PCR; TCRdb keeps in-frame clones, though not all of them. This sample has about 130,000 clones, with 60% to 80% found just once. This receptor was obtained from a man between 45 and 60 years old in good health and CMV-seronegative. Sequencing used PBMCs. The V and J genes are TRBV5-1 and TRBJ2-5, with TRBD2 matching 12 bases. The chain's CDR3 is CASSLGDRLAGAGETQYF. The CDR3 nucleotides are TGCGCCAGCAGCTTGGGGGACAGACTAGCGGGAGCGGGAGAGACCCAGTACTTC.